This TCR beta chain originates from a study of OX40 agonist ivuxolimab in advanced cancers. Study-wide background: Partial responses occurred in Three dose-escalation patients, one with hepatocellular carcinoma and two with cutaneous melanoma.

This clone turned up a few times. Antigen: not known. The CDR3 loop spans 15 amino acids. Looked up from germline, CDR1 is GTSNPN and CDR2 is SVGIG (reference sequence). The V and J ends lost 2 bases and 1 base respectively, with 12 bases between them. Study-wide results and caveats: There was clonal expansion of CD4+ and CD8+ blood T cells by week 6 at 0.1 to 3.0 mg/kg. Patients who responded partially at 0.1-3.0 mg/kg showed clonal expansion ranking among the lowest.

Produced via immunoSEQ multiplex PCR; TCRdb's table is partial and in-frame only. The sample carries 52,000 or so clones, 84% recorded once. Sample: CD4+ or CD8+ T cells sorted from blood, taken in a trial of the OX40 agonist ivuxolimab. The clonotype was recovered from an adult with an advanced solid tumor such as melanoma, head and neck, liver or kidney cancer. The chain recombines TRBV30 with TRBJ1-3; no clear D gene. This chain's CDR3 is CAWSQIPGSGNTIYF. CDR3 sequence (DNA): TGTGCCTGGAGTCAAATCCCCGGGTCTGGAAACACCATATATTTT. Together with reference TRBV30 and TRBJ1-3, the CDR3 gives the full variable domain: SQTIHQWPATLVQPVGSPLSLECTVEGTSNPNLYWYRQAAGRGLQLLFYSVGIGQISSEVPQNLSASRPQDRQFILSSKKLLLSDSGFYLCAWSQIPGSGNTIYFGEGSWLTVV.